The T cell receptor beta chain under discussion was sequenced for a study of cytomegalovirus exposure and HLA in healthy donors. The CDR3 loop spans 15 amino acids. In the PCR, 60 Vbeta and 13 Jbeta primers were used. Clones were sequenced by immunoSEQ multiplex PCR, and TCRdb holds only the in-frame ones, with some missing. The sample holds approximately 110,000 clones, about 80% seen once. Sequenced material: PBMCs. The V and J genes are TRBV21-1 and TRBJ2-7; the table assigns TRBD1, which was not confirmed against the DNA. TRBV21-1 is a recognized pseudogene. The receptor was isolated from a woman aged 50 to 65 in good health and CMV-seropositive. The CDR3 here is CASSKAGDRPYEQYF. Here the CDR3 DNA reads TGTGCCAGCAGCAAAGCGGGCGACAGGCCCTACGAGCAGTACTTC.